The source of this TCR beta chain is a study of post-analysis software for immune sequencing data. This clonotype was found a few times. Its antigen is as yet unknown. The CDR3 is made up of 14 amino acids. The V end was cut by 4 bases, the J end by 4 bases, with 13 bases between. The germline V gene encodes CDR1 MGHDK and CDR2 SYGVNS. Built from TCR beta cDNA, the libraries had unique molecular identifiers in them. The T cell input of about 0.85 to 10 million gave 400,000 to 500,000 cDNA molecules. A single record per CDR3 protein comes from TCRdb applying MiXCR to the PCR reads. This sample has about 820,000 distinct CDR3 sequences; approximately 53% occur once, and the top ten carry approximately 4.5%. Broader study findings: Clustering by F measure revealed strong co-clustering among samples prepared together in one batch. Controls showed lower frequencies than patients for a few TRBV segments, and TRBV5-6, TRBV5-1 and TRBV20-1 were among these.

The sample taken for sequencing was blood. The rearrangement joins TRBV25-1 to TRBJ1-2, with a tentative D call TRBD1 (6 bases). The clonotype originates from a girl aged 5 to 17 with multiple sclerosis. In DNA form, the CDR3 reads TGTGCCAGCAGTGGGGGGGCGGCCGGCTATGGCTACACCTTC. Protein: CASSGGAAGYGYTF.